These 20 T cell receptor beta chains were sequenced from one sample in a study of cytomegalovirus exposure and HLA in healthy donors. PCR employed 60 Vbeta and 13 Jbeta primers. TCRdb keeps only in-frame clones here, not all; method: immunoSEQ multiplex PCR. The data contain 160,000 or so clones, approximately 81% of them seen just once; the ten biggest clones take up approximately 7%. The sample taken for sequencing was PBMCs. These receptors originate from a woman aged 30 to 39 in good health and CMV-seropositive.

The chain links TRBV7-6 to TRBJ1-2; 12 nucleotides line up with TRBD1. The CDR3 runs 14 residues. In germline, CDR1 is SGHVS, CDR2 FNYEAQ. The junction had 5 bases not matched to a gene; V was cut back by 5 bases and J by 7 bases. The CDR3 sequence is CASSQGQGAPGYTF. The CDR3 DNA reads as TGTGCCAGCAGCCAGGGACAGGGGGCTCCTGGCTACACCTTC.

The genes are TRBV11-2 and TRBJ2-7; 8 nucleotides agree with TRBD2. In germline, CDR1 is SGHAT, CDR2 FQNNGV. The CDR3 extends over 15 amino acids. Unmatched junction bases numbered 8, after V lost 5 bases and J lost 2 bases. The CDR3 reads CASSPPSGGTYEQYF. As DNA, the CDR3 is TGTGCCAGCAGCCCCCCCTCGGGGGGGACCTACGAGCAGTACTTC.

CDR3 amino acids: CASSIRDRGFVDEKLFF. For the CDR3, the DNA is TGTGCCAGCAGCATCCGGGACAGGGGGTTTGTGGATGAAAAACTGTTTTTT. The chain is built from TRBV21-1 and TRBJ1-4; no check of the table's D call, TRBD1, against the DNA was made. TRBV21-1 is given as a pseudogene. CDR3 length equals 17 residues.

The chain has TRBV18 and TRBJ2-7; D unclear. V was clipped by 1 base and J by 0 bases, with 19 bases between them. The CDR3 has 18 residues. The germline gives CDR1 KGHSH, CDR2 LQKENI. The CDR3 sequence is CASSPLGGRRSLSYEQYF. CDR3 coding DNA: TGTGCCAGCTCACCACTCGGTGGGCGCAGATCCCTCTCCTACGAGCAGTACTTC.

V and J are TRBV2 and TRBJ2-7; TRBD1 agrees at 10 bases. Trimming at V came to 5 bases and at J to 3 bases, leaving 7 bases not matched to a gene. CDR1 is SNHLY, CDR2 FYNNEI, per germline. The CDR3 length is 15 residues. In DNA, the CDR3 is TGTGCCAGCAGTCCTCGGGACAGGGGTAACTACGAGCAGTACTTC. As protein: CASSPRDRGNYEQYF.

CDR3 nucleotides: TGTGCCAGCAGCGTAGTTGGGCAAGGTGAAGCTTTCTTT. Its translation: CASSVVGQGEAFF. V is TRBV9 and J is TRBJ1-1; the D is unclear. V was trimmed by 0 bases and J by 7 bases, leaving 10 bases between them. Germline V gene sequence: CDR1 SGDLS, CDR2 YYNGEE. The length of the CDR3 is 13 residues.

V is TRBV19 and J is TRBJ2-7; 8 nucleotides match TRBD1. With V trimmed by 3 bases and J by 2 bases, 9 bases remained unmatched. The CDR3 length is 16 residues. CDR1 and CDR2 (germline): LNHDA, SQIVND (reference sequence). The CDR3 nucleotides are TGTGCCAGTAGTATTCCCAGGGGGCCCGACACCTACGAGCAGTACTTC. Its translation: CASSIPRGPDTYEQYF.

J is TRBJ1-5 and V is TRBV7-9; 7 bases agree with TRBD1. The CDR3 consists of 16 residues. Germline CDR1 is SEHNR and CDR2 is FQNEAQ (reference sequence). After removal of 4 bases from V and 4 bases from J, the junction contained 10 bases not matched to a gene. The CDR3 bases are TGTGCCAGCAGCTCAGTAACAGGGGAGAGAAATCAGCCCCAGCATTTT. This gives the protein CASSSVTGERNQPQHF.

V is TRBV4-3 and J is TRBJ1-3; D is undetermined. The germline gives CDR1 LGHNA, CDR2 YSLEER. The CDR3 has 16 amino acids. V gave up 5 bases and J gave up 7 bases, with 21 bases separating them. For the CDR3, the DNA is TGCGCCAGCAGCGATGGAGTAAATGCCGGAGCGAACACCATATATTTT. Residues: CASSDGVNAGANTIYF.

This clone was seen a few times. J is TRBJ1-2 and V is TRBV4-3; D unresolved. Per germline, CDR1 LGHNA and CDR2 YSLEER. This CDR3 comprises 15 residues. V was shortened by 3 bases and J by 12 bases, with 23 bases between the two germline ends. DNA of the CDR3: TGCGCCAGCAGCCAGGGCCAAGAGGGCAGCCTCCCCGACACCTTC. Its translation is CASSQGQEGSLPDTF.

V usage is TRBV2 and J usage is TRBJ2-2; D is possibly TRBD1 (6 bases). The V gene's germline CDR1 is SNHLY and CDR2 FYNNEI. The CDR3 length is 16 residues. Trimming shortened V by 2 bases and J by 1 base, and 11 bases separated the two germline ends. The CDR3: CASSEQGPLNTGELFF. CDR3 in DNA: TGTGCCAGCAGTGAACAGGGGCCCCTGAACACCGGGGAGCTGTTTTTT.

This chain joins TRBV6-5 and TRBJ1-5; TRBD1 aligns across 8 bases. The V segment lost 6 bases and the J segment 6 bases; nucleotides outside the gene matches: 7. Germline V gives CDR1 MNHEY, CDR2 SVGAGI. The CDR3 loop spans 14 amino acids. The CDR3 here is CASSTTGEPQPQHF. Written as DNA, the CDR3 is TGTGCCAGCAGCACGACAGGGGAGCCTCAGCCCCAGCATTTT.

CDR3 loop: CASSLRLGTGIYNEQFF. The CDR3 DNA reads as TGCGCCAGCAGCTTGCGACTGGGGACAGGGATCTACAATGAGCAGTTCTTC. The rearrangement uses TRBV5-1 and TRBJ2-1; 9 nucleotides align to TRBD1. This CDR3 contains 17 residues. Unmatched junction bases numbered 8, after V lost 1 base and J lost 3 bases. CDR1 is SGHRS and CDR2 is YFSETQ in the germline V gene.

The chain joins TRBV7-3 to TRBJ1-1, with TRBD1 matching over 7 bases. The junction had 4 bases not matched to a gene; V was cut back by 6 bases and J by 0 bases. Germline CDR1 reads SGHTA; CDR2 reads FQGTGA. CDR3 size: 14 residues. The CDR3 loop is CASRRTGMNTEAFF. The CDR3 region has the DNA TGTGCCAGCAGGCGGACAGGAATGAACACTGAAGCTTTCTTT.

The genes are TRBV11-2 and TRBJ2-2, with a tentative D call TRBD2 (5 bases). V lost 0 bases and J lost 3, with 11 bases in between. Germline V gives CDR1 SGHAT, CDR2 FQNNGV. The CDR3 loop spans 16 amino acids. CDR3 sequence reads: CASSLETGSDTGELFF. The CDR3 bases are TGTGCCAGCAGCTTAGAAACGGGGTCGGACACCGGGGAGCTGTTTTTT.

This clone occurred a few times. J is TRBJ1-5 and V is TRBV13; 10 bases match TRBD1. CDR3 length: 16 residues. The V gene end was trimmed by 3 bases and the J gene end by 4 bases; junction bases not matched to a gene: 6. CDR1 and CDR2 (germline): PRHDT, FYEKMQ (reference sequence). The CDR3 coding sequence is TGTGCCAGCAGCTTCGGTGGGGACAGGGGAAATCAGCCCCAGCATTTT. Protein product: CASSFGGDRGNQPQHF.

The gene calls are TRBV14 and TRBJ2-7; the D gene is possibly TRBD2 (5 bases). This CDR3 comprises 14 residues. Germline V gene lookup returns CDR1 SGHDN and CDR2 FVKESK. The germline V and J ends were trimmed by 1 base and 4 bases, with 11 bases remaining between them. CDR3 DNA: TGTGCCAGCAGCCAAGTAATAGGGAGTTACGAGCAGTACTTC. It yields the protein CASSQVIGSYEQYF.

This chain uses TRBV2 with TRBJ2-7, with D uncertain. The germline V gene encodes CDR1 SNHLY and CDR2 FYNNEI. Trimming left V 10 bases short and J 2 bases short, with 15 bases between. This CDR3 region has 13 residues. The CDR3: CAITPDKTYEQYF. CDR3 DNA sequence: TGTGCCATTACCCCAGACAAAACCTACGAGCAGTACTTC.

The CDR3 DNA sequence: TGTGCCAGCCTGACAGGGGGCCTAAGGTTTGAGACCCAGTACTTC. This sequence encodes CASLTGGLRFETQYF. The chain employs TRBV6-1 and TRBJ2-5; 10 bases fit TRBD1. This CDR3 contains 15 residues. Trimming removed 8 bases from V and 5 bases from J; junction bases left unmatched: 11. CDR1 and CDR2 from the germline V gene are MNHNS and SASEGT.

This sequence joins TRBV6-6 and TRBJ2-7; possible D gene TRBD1, 6 bases. The germline V and J ends were trimmed by 6 bases and 4 bases, with 13 bases remaining between them. The length of the CDR3 is 13 residues. Germline V gene lookup returns CDR1 MNHNY and CDR2 SVGAGI (reference sequence). CDR3 sequence (DNA): TGTGCCAGCAGACGACCCGACAGGTACGAGCAGTACTTC. Its translation is CASRRPDRYEQYF.